This entry lists 17 T cell receptor beta chains sequenced from one sample in a study of shared clonotypes between healthy human individuals. TCRdb's copy holds only in-frame clones and misses some; the assay was immunoSEQ multiplex PCR. The table records about 2.4 million clones, 85% to 95% of them present only once. Input material: naive CD4+ T cells sorted from blood. The subset is: CD45RA+ positively selected. These receptors were collected from a man in his late teens or twenties in good health.

The chain joins TRBV7-9 to TRBJ1-6; 9 positions match TRBD1. Germline CDR1 is SEHNR and CDR2 is FQNEAQ (reference sequence). The J segment lost 6 bases and the V segment lost 3 bases, leaving 3 bases of the junction unmatched. The CDR3 is made up of 15 amino acids. CDR3: CASSFRQGVNSPLHF. The CDR3 DNA follows: TGTGCCAGCAGCTTCAGACAGGGGGTTAATTCACCCCTCCACTTT.

The V gene is TRBV7-6, the J gene TRBJ2-7, with D maybe TRBD1 (5 bases). The V end was cut by 7 bases, the J end by 2 bases, with 15 bases between. The germline gives CDR1 SGHVS, CDR2 FNYEAQ. There are 14 residues in the CDR3. Here the CDR3 DNA reads TGTGCCAGCACCCTGACAGAAAAGCCCTACGAGCAGTACTTC. Translating gives CASTLTEKPYEQYF.

This clone was recorded only once. The chain uses TRBV19 and TRBJ2-1; D is possibly TRBD1 (5 bases). Trimming took 6 bases from V and 0 from J, leaving 9 bases between them. This CDR3 has 14 amino acids. In germline, CDR1 is LNHDA, CDR2 SQIVND (reference sequence). CDR3 bases: TGTGCCAGTAGGGAGACAGCCTCCTACAATGAGCAGTTCTTC. Translating gives CASRETASYNEQFF. The variable domain in full, completed from reference TRBV19 and TRBJ2-1, reads DGGITQSPKYLFRKEGQNVTLSCEQNLNHDAMYWYRQDPGQGLRLIYYSQIVNDFQKGDIAEGYSVSREKKESFPLTVTSAQKNPTAFYLCASRETASYNEQFFGPGTRLTVL.

The chain recombines TRBV4-3 with TRBJ2-3; TRBD2 agrees at 10 bases. V lost 3 bases to trimming and J lost 3 bases; unmatched junction nucleotides: 3. Germline values: CDR1 LGHNA, CDR2 YSLEER. The CDR3 contains 15 residues. CDR3 coding DNA: TGCGCCAGCAGCCACCTAGCGGGAGCTACAGATACGCAGTATTTT. This gives the protein CASSHLAGATDTQYF.

This chain connects TRBV5-1 to TRBJ2-3; D tentatively reads TRBD1 or TRBD2 (5 bases each). Germline CDR1 SGHRS, CDR2 YFSETQ. V dropped 3 bases and J dropped 0 bases, with 14 bases sitting between them. The CDR3 sequence is 16 residues long. The CDR3 sequence: CASSSGTVSSTDTQYF. The CDR3 nucleotides are TGCGCCAGCAGCTCCGGGACGGTATCTAGCACAGATACGCAGTATTTT.

This clone was recorded once. This chain uses TRBV6-1 with TRBJ2-7, with 8 bases that match TRBD1. Germline V gives CDR1 MNHNS, CDR2 SASEGT. V lost 4 bases to trimming and J lost 2 bases; unmatched junction nucleotides: 4. The CDR3 has 14 residues. In nucleotides, the CDR3 is TGTGCCAGCAGTGGGGGACAGGCGGCCTACGAGCAGTACTTC. Translation: CASSGGQAAYEQYF.

The chain combines TRBV6-5 with TRBJ2-7; 7 bases are shared with TRBD2. This CDR3 spans 15 amino acids. CDR1 is MNHEY and CDR2 is SVGAGI in the germline V gene. V was clipped by 2 bases and J by 2 bases; unmatched bases: 6. This CDR3 reads CASSYGGDSAYEQYF. In DNA, the CDR3 is TGTGCCAGCAGTTACGGGGGGGACTCAGCCTACGAGCAGTACTTC.

As concerns this clone: This sample also contains other DNA sequences that code for the same CDR3. This sequence joins TRBV4-1 and TRBJ2-7; possibly TRBD2 for D (5 bases). CDR3 length equals 14 residues. CDR1 and CDR2 (germline): MGHRA, YSYEKL. V lost 0 bases and J 2 bases, leaving 8 bases between the germline ends. For the CDR3, the DNA is TGCGCCAGCAGCCAAGATGGGAGAGCCTACGAGCAGTACTTC. This translates into CASSQDGRAYEQYF.

This sequence joins TRBV2 and TRBJ2-3; 11 bases are shared with TRBD2. The CDR3 covers 17 residues. The V gene end was trimmed by 7 bases and the J gene end by 0 bases; junction bases not matched to a gene: 9. Germline CDR1 and CDR2: SNHLY and FYNNEI. CDR3 sequence reads: CASTHSGGALSTDTQYF. The CDR3 DNA reads as TGTGCCAGCACCCATAGCGGGGGGGCCCTGAGCACAGATACGCAGTATTTT.

The V gene is TRBV10-3, the J gene TRBJ1-5; 7 bases fit TRBD1. The CDR3 is 14 amino acids. CDR1 is ENHRY, CDR2 SYGVKD, per germline. With 5 bases clipped from V and 3 bases from J, the junction kept 4 bases outside the gene matches. The CDR3 coding sequence is TGTGCCATCAGTCTGGACAGGACCAATCAGCCCCAGCATTTT. Translating it yields CAISLDRTNQPQHF.

The V call is TRBV11-2, the J call TRBJ2-5, with D hard to call. The CDR3 consists of 14 residues. The V gene's germline CDR1 is SGHAT and CDR2 FQNNGV. With 5 bases removed from V and 5 bases from J, the gap between germline ends came to 15 bases. The CDR3 nucleotides are TGTGCCAGCAGCAGCGTAAGGGCATATGAGACCCAGTACTTC. Protein product: CASSSVRAYETQYF. Looking up the rest from reference TRBV11-2 and TRBJ2-5 gives the full variable domain: EAGVAQSPRYKIIEKRQSVAFWCNPISGHATLYWYQQILGQGPKLLIQFQNNGVVDDSQLPKDRFSAERLKGVDSTLKIQPAKLEDSAVYLCASSSVRAYETQYFGPGTRLLVL.

The sample holds one count of this clone. The V and J genes are TRBV6-1 and TRBJ1-6; a possible D gene is TRBD1 (5 bases). V was trimmed by 1 base and J by 10 bases, leaving 14 bases between them. This CDR3 spans 15 amino acids. Per germline, CDR1 MNHNS and CDR2 SASEGT. The CDR3, as DNA: TGTGCCAGCAGTGAAGTTTGGGGCAAGGGATCACCCCTCCACTTT. This gives the protein CASSEVWGKGSPLHF.

The chain employs TRBV28 and TRBJ2-1; 8 nucleotides match TRBD2. The CDR3 has 16 amino acids. The ends lost 7 bases at V and 8 bases at J; junction bases unmatched: 16. CDR1 is MDHEN and CDR2 is SYDVKM in the germline V gene. The CDR3 spells CASIPLAGGRFDEQFF. The CDR3 DNA sequence: TGTGCCAGCATCCCTTTGGCGGGAGGAAGGTTCGATGAGCAGTTCTTC.

Only a few counts were recorded for this clone. CDR3 DNA sequence: TGTGCCAGCAGACATGACCATAGCAATCAGCCCCAGCATTTT. Encoded protein: CASRHDHSNQPQHF. This rearrangement joins TRBV6-1 to TRBJ1-5; no clear D gene. Germline assignment: CDR1 MNHNS and CDR2 SASEGT. V lost 6 bases to trimming and J lost 0 bases, with 9 bases between them. The CDR3 consists of 14 residues.

The chain is built from TRBV4-3 and TRBJ2-7; 12 bases align to TRBD1. The CDR3 contains 16 residues. V was clipped by 3 bases and J by 6 bases; unmatched bases: 9. Germline V gene sequence: CDR1 LGHNA, CDR2 YSLEER. The chain's CDR3 is CASSQVPGQGAAEQYF. In DNA form, the CDR3 reads TGCGCCAGCAGCCAGGTCCCGGGACAGGGGGCGGCCGAGCAGTACTTC.

The chain combines TRBV23-1 with TRBJ1-1; no clear D gene. TRBV23-1 is marked as an open reading frame, function uncertain. The CDR3 consists of 11 residues. Trimming removed 7 bases at V and 11 bases at J, with 14 bases between. The chain's CDR3 is CASILAVFAFF. The DNA of the CDR3 is TGCGCCAGCATTTTAGCAGTTTTCGCTTTCTTT.

Turning to this clone: A much more abundant neighbour one base away suggests this may be a read error. Within the sample, other DNA sequences also encode this same CDR3. The gene calls are TRBV6-6 and TRBJ2-5, with D unclear. CDR3 length: 11 residues. Germline CDR1 and CDR2: MNHNY and SVGAGI (reference sequence). V dropped 6 bases and J dropped 1 base, with 3 bases sitting between them. The CDR3 nucleotides are TGTGCCAGCAGCTCCCAAGAGACCCAGTACTTC. It yields the protein CASSSQETQYF.